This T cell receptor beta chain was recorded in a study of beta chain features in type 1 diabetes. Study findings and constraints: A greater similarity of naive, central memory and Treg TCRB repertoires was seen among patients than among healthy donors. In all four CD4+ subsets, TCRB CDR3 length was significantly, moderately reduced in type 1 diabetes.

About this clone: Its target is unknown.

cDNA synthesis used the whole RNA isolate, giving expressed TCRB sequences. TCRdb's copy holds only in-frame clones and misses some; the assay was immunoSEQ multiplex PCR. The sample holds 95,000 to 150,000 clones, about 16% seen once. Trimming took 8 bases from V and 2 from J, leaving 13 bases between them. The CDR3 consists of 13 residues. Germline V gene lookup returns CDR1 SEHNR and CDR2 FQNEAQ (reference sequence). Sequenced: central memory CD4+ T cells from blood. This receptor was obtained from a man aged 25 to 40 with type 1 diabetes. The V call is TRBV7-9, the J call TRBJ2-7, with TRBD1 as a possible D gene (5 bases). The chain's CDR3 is CASVGQDPYEQYF. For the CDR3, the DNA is TGTGCCAGCGTGGGGCAGGACCCCTACGAGCAGTACTTC.